This passage covers 29 T cell receptor beta chains from one sample sequenced in a study of early T cells in non-severe SARS-CoV-2 infection. TCRdb fed the 5' RACE reads into MiXCR, producing one record per CDR3 protein. The table shows 50,000 or so distinct CDR3 sequences, with around 5.6% occurring only once. The source material was whole blood. These receptors came from an adult who was a healthcare worker with PCR-confirmed SARS-CoV-2 infection or an uninfected control (not recorded which).

This clonotype turned up a few times. CDR3 bases: TGTGCCACCAGTGCAGGCTATGAGCAGTTCTTC. This codes for CATSAGYEQFF. This chain links TRBV24-1 with TRBJ2-1; D unclear. Trimming stripped 5 bases from V and 8 bases from J, with 6 bases between. CDR1 is KGHDR, CDR2 SFDVKD, per germline. The CDR3 consists of 11 residues.

The table lists this clonotype with many counts. The chain couples TRBV5-1 to TRBJ2-7; 8 nucleotides align to TRBD1. Per germline, CDR1 SGHRS and CDR2 YFSETQ. The CDR3 runs to 15 residues. J was trimmed by 4 bases and V by 2 bases; bases with no gene match: 8. This CDR3 is CASSLVGQAGYEQYF. The DNA for the CDR3 is TGCGCCAGCAGCTTAGTGGGACAGGCCGGGTACGAGCAGTACTTC.

V usage is TRBV12-3 or TRBV12-4 and J usage is TRBJ2-3; 7 bases map to TRBD1. This CDR3 is 13 amino acids long. V trimming: 4 bases; J trimming: 9 bases; junction bases outside the gene matches: 7. This chain's CDR3 is CASSYFRDRTQYF. Here the CDR3 DNA reads TGTGCCAGCAGTTACTTCCGGGACAGAACGCAGTATTTT.

This clonotype was counted once. The chain employs TRBV20-1 and TRBJ1-1; D not certain. V was cut by 0 bases and J by 7 bases, with 12 bases left in between. CDR3 length: 13 amino acids. Per germline, CDR1 DFQATT and CDR2 SNEGSKA (reference sequence). CDR3 amino acids: CSARDTRAVEAFF. Written as DNA, the CDR3 is TGCAGTGCTAGAGATACACGGGCCGTTGAAGCTTTCTTT.

This clonotype has only a few counts. This chain uses TRBV30 with TRBJ2-1; the D is unclear. This CDR3 has 13 residues. The germline V and J ends were trimmed by 2 bases and 2 bases, with 7 bases remaining between them. Per the germline V gene, CDR1 is GTSNPN and CDR2 is SVGIG (reference sequence). CDR3: CAWSRGPYNEQFF. DNA of the CDR3: TGTGCCTGGAGTCGAGGACCCTACAATGAGCAGTTCTTC.

This chain connects TRBV15 to TRBJ2-4, with 10 bases fitting TRBD1. From germline, CDR1 is LNHNV and CDR2 YYDKDF (reference sequence). V was pared by 3 bases and J by 1 base, with 0 bases of the junction left unmatched. This CDR3 is built from 15 residues. CDR3 nucleotides: TGTGCCACCAGCAGGGACAGGGGGGCCAAAAACATTCAGTACTTC. It encodes CATSRDRGAKNIQYF.

This clonotype was picked up many times. This rearrangement joins TRBV6-6 to TRBJ1-6; TRBD1 matches at 7 bases. The trim removed 6 bases at V and 9 bases at J, leaving 5 bases unmatched. CDR3 length equals 13 residues. CDR1 and CDR2 from the germline V gene are MNHNY and SVGAGI (reference sequence). CDR3 nucleotides: TGTGCCAGCAGCTTACAGGGGTCTTCACCCCTCCACTTT. Amino acid sequence: CASSLQGSSPLHF.

This clonotype showed up just a few times. The CDR3 nucleotides read TGTGCCAGCAGAGAAAGTGGTGGCTACACCTTC. Translation gives CASRESGGYTF. The rearrangement joins TRBV6-1 to TRBJ1-2; no definite D call. Germline V CDR1 and CDR2: MNHNS, SASEGT. Trimming stripped 6 bases from V and 7 bases from J, with 9 bases between. The CDR3 length is 11 residues.

This clonotype was found many times. The chain carries TRBV20-1 and TRBJ1-4; 7 bases align to TRBD1. The CDR3 contains 15 residues. The ends lost 3 bases at V and 6 bases at J; junction bases unmatched: 10. Germline loops: CDR1 DFQATT, CDR2 SNEGSKA (reference sequence). CDR3 amino acids: CSASGNRGEDEKLFF. CDR3 nucleotides: TGCAGTGCTAGCGGGAACAGGGGCGAAGATGAAAAACTGTTTTTT.

This clonotype was observed many times. The chain couples TRBV18 to TRBJ2-1; 10 bases are a match to TRBD1. Germline V gives CDR1 KGHSH, CDR2 LQKENI. J lost 4 bases, V lost 6 bases, and 6 bases had no gene match. This CDR3 is 15 amino acids long. CDR3 sequence reads: CASSPGQGFYNEQFF. The CDR3 DNA reads TGTGCCAGCTCCCCGGGACAGGGGTTTTACAATGAGCAGTTCTTC.

This clonotype has ten or more counts. The V call is TRBV5-4, the J call TRBJ2-1, with 12 bases lining up with TRBD2. The length of the CDR3 is 16 residues. The germline V gene encodes CDR1 SGHNT and CDR2 YYREEE (reference sequence). With V trimmed by 4 bases and J by 4 bases, 6 bases remained unmatched. The CDR3 region has the DNA TGTGCCAGCAGCCCGACTAGCGGGGGCCCTTACAATGAGCAGTTCTTC. Protein product: CASSPTSGGPYNEQFF.

Ten or more counts support this clonotype. The V call is TRBV29-1, the J call TRBJ2-3; D may be TRBD1 (6 bases). The CDR3 runs 14 residues. Trimming removed 4 bases at V and 1 base at J, with 12 bases between. From germline, CDR1 is SQVTM and CDR2 ANQGSEA. The CDR3 DNA reads TGCAGCGTTGCCAAGGGGGTCCGCACAGATACGCAGTATTTT. Protein product: CSVAKGVRTDTQYF.

This clonotype was seen only a few times. This sequence joins TRBV6-1 and TRBJ2-4; 7 positions match TRBD2. CDR1 and CDR2 from the germline V gene are MNHNS and SASEGT. Trimming at V came to 1 base and at J to 9 bases, leaving 6 bases not matched to a gene. The CDR3 consists of 14 residues. This CDR3 reads CASSEVGGRSIQYF. CDR3 nucleotide sequence: TGTGCCAGCAGTGAAGTGGGAGGGCGCAGCATTCAGTACTTC.

The V gene is TRBV7-2, the J gene TRBJ1-1; TRBD1 might be the D (5 bases). Germline assignment: CDR1 SGHTA and CDR2 FQGNSA. This CDR3 is 16 amino acids long. Trimming removed 6 bases at V and 4 bases at J, with 21 bases between. Here the CDR3 DNA reads TGTGCCAGCAGGGGGGGAGGATTGGGAAAGGTCACTGAAGCTTTCTTT. Its protein is CASRGGGLGKVTEAFF.

This clonotype was observed at least ten times. The rearrangement uses TRBV4-2 and TRBJ1-1; D unresolved. The CDR3 covers 14 residues. The V gene's germline CDR1 is LGHNA and CDR2 YNFKEQ. Trimming removed 2 bases at V and 4 bases at J, with 11 bases between. The CDR3 is CASSQRQPITEAFF. DNA for the CDR3: TGTGCCAGCAGCCAAAGGCAGCCGATCACTGAAGCTTTCTTT.

This clonotype was seen at least ten times. The V call is TRBV5-1, the J call TRBJ1-1; D is unresolved. In germline, CDR1 is SGHRS, CDR2 YFSETQ. The germline V and J ends were trimmed by 1 base and 4 bases, with 14 bases remaining between them. This CDR3 comprises 15 residues. In nucleotides, the CDR3 is TGCGCCAGCAGCTTGAATGCGGGTTCGGCCACTGAAGCTTTCTTT. It is translated as CASSLNAGSATEAFF. Combining the CDR3 with reference TRBV5-1 and TRBJ1-1 gives the whole variable domain KAGVTQTPRYLIKTRGQQVTLSCSPISGHRSVSWYQQTPGQGLQFLFEYFSETQRNKGNFPGRFSGRQFSNSRSEMNVSTLELGDSALYLCASSLNAGSATEAFFGQGTRLTVV.

The sample holds many counts of this clonotype. The chain uses TRBV27 and TRBJ1-5, with D maybe TRBD1 (5 bases). Trimming pared 3 bases from V and 5 bases from J, leaving 14 bases between. This CDR3 has 15 residues. CDR1 is MNHEY, CDR2 SMNVEV, per germline (reference sequence). The chain's CDR3 is CASSFLPGTHQPQHF. The CDR3 DNA sequence: TGTGCCAGCAGTTTTCTGCCAGGGACCCATCAGCCCCAGCATTTT.

Of note for this clonotype: This sequence may be a read error, since a much larger clone differs from it by one base. The CDR3 DNA sequence: TGTGACAGCAGCGTAGCAGGGCAGGCTAATGAAAAACTGTTTTTT. This encodes CDSSVAGQANEKLFF. The genes are TRBV9 and TRBJ1-4, with D perhaps TRBD1 (5 bases). The CDR3 spans 15 residues. CDR1 and CDR2 from the germline V gene are SGDLS and YYNGEE.

This clonotype was seen repeatedly, ten times or more. This chain joins TRBV27 and TRBJ2-1, with TRBD1 matching 11 bases. The CDR3 is 15 amino acids. The V gene end was trimmed by 5 bases and the J gene end by 3 bases; junction bases not matched to a gene: 3. Per germline, CDR1 MNHEY and CDR2 SMNVEV (reference sequence). The CDR3 coding sequence is TGTGCCAGCAGTGAGGACAGGGGGCTCTACAATGAGCAGTTCTTC. Protein: CASSEDRGLYNEQFF.

This clonotype appeared many times. The chain has TRBV30 and TRBJ2-1, with D possibly TRBD1 on 6 matching bases. Trimming stripped 1 base from V and 10 bases from J, with 26 bases between. In germline, CDR1 is GTSNPN, CDR2 SVGIG (reference sequence). The CDR3 has 17 amino acids. CDR3 sequence: CAWSGPLGASWSLEQFF. The CDR3 DNA reads TGTGCCTGGAGTGGCCCCCTGGGGGCTAGTTGGTCCTTAGAGCAGTTCTTC. The full variable domain, completed using reference TRBV30 and TRBJ2-1, is SQTIHQWPATLVQPVGSPLSLECTVEGTSNPNLYWYRQAAGRGLQLLFYSVGIGQISSEVPQNLSASRPQDRQFILSSKKLLLSDSGFYLCAWSGPLGASWSLEQFFGPGTRLTVL.

This clonotype was seen ten or more times. The rearrangement uses TRBV12-3 or TRBV12-4 and TRBJ2-1, with 9 bases matching TRBD2. The CDR3 spans 14 residues. With V trimmed by 5 bases and J by 9 bases, 8 bases remained unmatched. CDR3 amino acids: CASSPRVAGAEQFF. The CDR3 DNA follows: TGTGCCAGCAGTCCCCGGGTAGCGGGAGCTGAGCAGTTCTTC.

This clonotype was counted at least ten times. The chain links TRBV12-3 or TRBV12-4 to TRBJ2-6, with D hard to call. V dropped 1 base and J dropped 0 bases, with 1 base sitting between them. The CDR3 spans 14 residues. The DNA of the CDR3 is TGTGCCAGCAGTTTAGGCTCTGGGGCCAACGTCCTGACTTTC. This sequence encodes CASSLGSGANVLTF.

Turning to this clonotype: A much bigger clone sits one base away, suggesting this may be a read error. The V call is TRBV5-1, the J call TRBJ1-1; the D gene is possibly TRBD1 (6 bases). V was trimmed by 4 bases and J by 3 bases, leaving 19 bases between them. The germline V gene has CDR1 SGHRS and CDR2 YFSETQ. This CDR3 is 16 amino acids long. In DNA, the CDR3 is TGCGCCAGCAGCACCGGGACACCAGGTCCTGACACTGAAGCTTTCTTT. It yields the protein CASSTGTPGPDTEAFF.

This clonotype was found a few times. CDR3: CASSPGFHEQYF. CDR3 coding DNA: TGTGCCAGCAGCCCCGGCTTCCACGAGCAGTACTTC. The gene calls are TRBV6-5 and TRBJ2-7; D is ambiguous. There are 12 residues in the CDR3. V shed 6 bases and J shed 5 bases, with 11 bases lying between them. Germline-derived CDR1 and CDR2 are MNHEY and SVGAGI.

The chain combines TRBV7-6 with TRBJ2-3; 8 bases are shared with TRBD2. CDR3 length: 16 amino acids. V shed 3 bases, J shed 2 bases, and the junction held 7 bases outside the gene matches. The germline V gene encodes CDR1 SGHVS and CDR2 FNYEAQ. The CDR3 spells CASSLILAAATDTQYF. Written as DNA, the CDR3 is TGTGCCAGCAGCTTGATACTAGCGGCCGCCACAGATACGCAGTATTTT.

Concerning this clonotype itself: Being one base from a much bigger clone, this may be a read error. Since no conserved phenylalanine or tryptophan closes the CDR3, a read error is the likely cause. The V and J genes are TRBV5-4 and TRBJ2-5; D remains ambiguous. CDR3 size: 13 residues. Germline-derived CDR1 and CDR2 are SGHNT and YYREEE (reference sequence). Trimming took off 2 bases at V and 2 bases at J, with 7 bases between the two ends. For the CDR3, the DNA is TGTGCCAGCAGCTTTGGGGTACAAGAGACCCAGTACCTC. It translates to CASSFGVQETQYL.

This clonotype showed up many times. The CDR3 protein is CASREPQENTEAFF. DNA for the CDR3: TGTGCCAGCAGGGAACCCCAGGAGAACACTGAAGCTTTCTTT. V is TRBV27 and J is TRBJ1-1; no firm D call. The length of the CDR3 is 14 residues. Germline-derived CDR1 and CDR2 are MNHEY and SMNVEV (reference sequence). Trimming removed 6 bases from V and 1 base from J, with 12 bases in between.

This clonotype appeared many times. The chain combines TRBV20-1 with TRBJ1-2, with D uncertain. The germline V and J ends were trimmed by 1 base and 6 bases, with 18 bases remaining between them. Germline V gene data show CDR1 as DFQATT and CDR2 as SNEGSKA (reference sequence). CDR3 length equals 15 residues. The CDR3: CSARGFWWQIDGYTF. The CDR3, as DNA: TGCAGTGCTAGAGGTTTCTGGTGGCAGATTGATGGCTACACCTTC.

This clonotype was counted between two and nine times. The chain joins TRBV9 to TRBJ2-1; 8 nucleotides agree with TRBD1. Germline lookup yields CDR1 SGDLS and CDR2 YYNGEE. The CDR3 loop spans 16 amino acids. The J segment lost 0 bases and the V segment lost 3 bases, leaving 5 bases of the junction unmatched. This CDR3 reads CASSARTGSSYNEQFF. CDR3 in DNA: TGTGCCAGCAGCGCCCGGACAGGGAGCTCCTACAATGAGCAGTTCTTC.